The next 20 T cell receptor beta chains were all read from a single sample in a study of OX40 agonist ivuxolimab in advanced cancers. The repertoire was sequenced with immunoSEQ multiplex PCR; TCRdb's copy has only in-frame clones and lacks some. This sample has approximately 58,000 clones, with roughly four fifths found just once. The sample in question was CD4+ or CD8+ T cells sorted from blood, obtained in a trial of the OX40 agonist ivuxolimab. Receptor source: an adult with an advanced solid tumor such as melanoma, head and neck, liver or kidney cancer.

The chain is built from TRBV5-3 and TRBJ1-5; unclear D gene. TRBV5-3 is filed as an ORF, its function uncertain. The V and J ends lost 0 bases and 4 bases respectively, with 5 bases between them. This CDR3 is built from 13 residues. The CDR3 reads CARSLASNQPQHF. Here the CDR3 DNA reads TGTGCCAGAAGCTTGGCCAGTAATCAGCCCCAGCATTTT.

The chain carries TRBV5-1 and TRBJ2-7, with unresolved D. V lost 5 bases and J 0 bases, leaving 12 bases between the germline ends. Germline CDR1 SGHRS, CDR2 YFSETQ. This CDR3 spans 14 amino acids. The CDR3 here is CASSSITVSYEQYF. The CDR3 nucleotides are TGCGCCAGCAGTTCAATCACAGTCTCCTACGAGCAGTACTTC. Filled out from reference TRBV5-1 and TRBJ2-7, the complete variable domain reads KAGVTQTPRYLIKTRGQQVTLSCSPISGHRSVSWYQQTPGQGLQFLFEYFSETQRNKGNFPGRFSGRQFSNSRSEMNVSTLELGDSALYLCASSSITVSYEQYFGPGTRLTVT.

The chain has TRBV28 and TRBJ1-2; no reliable D call. Germline CDR1 reads MDHEN; CDR2 reads SYDVKM. Trimming removed 2 bases at V and 4 bases at J, with 11 bases between. The CDR3 contains 14 residues. CDR3 nucleotide sequence: TGTGCCAGCAGTTTACCCCAGAGTTTCTATGGCTACACCTTC. This sequence encodes CASSLPQSFYGYTF.

V is TRBV21-1 and J is TRBJ1-5. TRBV21-1 is reported as a pseudogene. The CDR3 is 9 amino acids. The CDR3: CARNQPQHF. The CDR3 bases are TGTGCCAGGAATCAGCCCCAGCATTTT.

This chain joins TRBV10-3 and TRBJ1-2; no clear D. V was clipped by 4 bases and J by 3 bases, with 6 bases between them. Germline lookup yields CDR1 ENHRY and CDR2 SYGVKD. The CDR3 runs to 12 residues. CDR3 amino acids: CAISAVDYGYTF. CDR3 nucleotide sequence: TGTGCCATCAGTGCTGTGGACTATGGCTACACCTTC.

The chain carries TRBV30 and TRBJ2-7, with a tentative D call TRBD1 (5 bases). V was trimmed by 0 bases and J by 6 bases, leaving 24 bases between them. Germline V gives CDR1 GTSNPN, CDR2 SVGIG (reference sequence). The CDR3 is 17 amino acids. CDR3 protein: CAWSVQVSATVPREQYF. For the CDR3, the DNA is TGTGCCTGGAGTGTACAGGTCTCGGCGACAGTCCCTCGCGAGCAGTACTTC. The whole variable domain, remainder taken from reference TRBV30 and TRBJ2-7, is SQTIHQWPATLVQPVGSPLSLECTVEGTSNPNLYWYRQAAGRGLQLLFYSVGIGQISSEVPQNLSASRPQDRQFILSSKKLLLSDSGFYLCAWSVQVSATVPREQYFGPGTRLTVT.

This rearrangement joins TRBV28 to TRBJ2-2, with 11 nucleotides matching TRBD2. Trimming took 4 bases from V and 0 from J; bases not matched to a gene: 4. CDR1 is MDHEN, CDR2 SYDVKM, per germline. The CDR3 covers 17 residues. The CDR3 is CASSYLAGGSNTGELFF. In DNA form, the CDR3 reads TGTGCCAGCAGTTACCTAGCGGGAGGATCGAACACCGGGGAGCTGTTTTTT.

The CDR3 DNA reads TGCGCCAGCAGGGCATTTGATACCGGGGAGCTGTTTTTT. Its translation is CASRAFDTGELFF. The chain has TRBV5-1 and TRBJ2-2, with unresolved D. Deletions cut 5 bases from V and 5 bases from J, with 10 bases between. Germline lookup yields CDR1 SGHRS and CDR2 YFSETQ. The CDR3 runs to 13 residues.

The chain combines TRBV6-5 with TRBJ2-3, with D uncertain. Germline values: CDR1 MNHEY, CDR2 SVGAGI. This CDR3 is 15 amino acids long. Trimming took 0 bases from V and 2 from J, leaving 9 bases between them. CDR3 nucleotide sequence: TGTGCCAGCAGTTACTCTATTGGGGTCACAGATACGCAGTATTTT. It translates to CASSYSIGVTDTQYF.

As DNA, the CDR3 is TGTGCCAGCAGGGCAGACAGGGTTGAGACCCAGTACTTC. Amino acids: CASRADRVETQYF. This chain joins TRBV27 and TRBJ2-5; 7 nucleotides match TRBD1. V shed 6 bases and J 5 bases; nucleotides not matched to a gene: 6. This CDR3 spans 13 amino acids. The germline V gene encodes CDR1 MNHEY and CDR2 SMNVEV (reference sequence).

J is TRBJ2-7 and V is TRBV11-1; the D gene is possibly TRBD1 (6 bases). V was shortened by 4 bases and J by 1 base, with 11 bases between the two germline ends. The germline V gene has CDR1 SGHAT and CDR2 FQDESV (reference sequence). This CDR3 is built from 14 residues. The CDR3 DNA reads TGTGCCAGCAGCTCCTACAGGGATTCCTACGAGCAGTACTTC. This sequence encodes CASSSYRDSYEQYF.

J is TRBJ1-1 and V is TRBV7-3; the D gene is possibly TRBD1 (6 bases). Trimming took 5 bases from V and 11 from J, leaving 15 bases between them. Germline CDR1 is SGHTA and CDR2 is FQGTGA. This CDR3 is built from 12 residues. CDR3 residues: CASSPEGGDAFF. CDR3 nucleotide sequence: TGTGCCAGCAGCCCCGAGGGGGGGGATGCTTTCTTT.

The chain employs TRBV6-6 and TRBJ2-7, with D unresolved. V was trimmed by 8 bases and J by 3 bases, leaving 8 bases between them. CDR1 and CDR2 (germline): MNHNY, SVGAGI (reference sequence). The CDR3 extends over 11 amino acids. The CDR3 nucleotides are TGTGCCAGCGATAAGGACTACGAGCAGTACTTC. Translating it yields CASDKDYEQYF.

The CDR3 is CASSPRGPSSYEQYF. The CDR3 DNA follows: TGTGCCAGCAGCCCGCGGGGGCCCAGTTCCTACGAGCAGTACTTC. The chain is built from TRBV7-8 and TRBJ2-7; D is possibly TRBD2 (7 bases). The CDR3 runs 15 residues. Trimming cost V 5 bases and J 1 base, with 15 bases left between them. Germline V gene sequence: CDR1 SGHVS, CDR2 FQNEAQ.

The gene calls are TRBV6-5 and TRBJ1-1; D remains unclear. Trimming took off 0 bases at V and 7 bases at J, with 9 bases between the two ends. CDR1 and CDR2 from the germline V gene are MNHEY and SVGAGI. This CDR3 comprises 13 residues. This CDR3 reads CASSYSDPSEAFF. The CDR3 nucleotides are TGTGCCAGCAGTTACTCCGATCCCAGTGAAGCTTTCTTT.

CDR3 in amino acids: CASSTGGRNTGELFF. As DNA, the CDR3 is TGTGCCAGCTCCACCGGAGGGCGGAACACCGGGGAGCTGTTTTTT. The V and J genes are TRBV2 and TRBJ2-2; D is possibly TRBD2 (6 bases). Germline V gene data show CDR1 as SNHLY and CDR2 as FYNNEI. V dropped 8 bases and J dropped 1 base, with 14 bases sitting between them. The CDR3 sequence is 15 residues long.

The rearrangement links TRBV7-6 to TRBJ1-1, with D possibly TRBD1 on 5 matching bases. Germline V CDR1 and CDR2: SGHVS, FNYEAQ. This CDR3 is built from 18 residues. Deletions cut 1 base from V and 4 bases from J, with 22 bases between. The CDR3 loop is CASSLGIILGTPTTEAFF. The CDR3 bases are TGTGCCAGCAGCTTAGGAATAATTCTTGGGACCCCAACCACTGAAGCTTTCTTT.

The chain recombines TRBV9 with TRBJ2-3, with 13 positions matching TRBD2. Germline assignment: CDR1 SGDLS and CDR2 YYNGEE. This CDR3 is built from 17 residues. V was clipped by 0 bases and J by 1 base; unmatched bases: 2. In DNA, the CDR3 is TGTGCCAGCAGCGTAGTGGGACTAGCGGGACGCACAGATACGCAGTATTTT. This codes for CASSVVGLAGRTDTQYF.

The chain uses TRBV2 and TRBJ1-5; D not resolved. Between the trimmed V and J ends, which lost 1 base and 0 bases, there was a span of 7 bases. CDR1 and CDR2 (germline): SNHLY, FYNNEI. The CDR3 runs to 15 residues. The DNA for the CDR3 is TGTGCCAGCAGTGAAGTAGGGCTTAGCAATCAGCCCCAGCATTTT. Residues: CASSEVGLSNQPQHF. The variable domain in full, completed from reference TRBV2 and TRBJ1-5, reads EPEVTQTPSHQVTQMGQEVILRCVPISNHLYFYWYRQILGQKVEFLVSFYNNEISEKSEIFDDQFSVERPDGSNFTLKIRSTKLEDSAMYFCASSEVGLSNQPQHFGDGTRLSIL.

This rearrangement joins TRBV11-3 to TRBJ2-1; D unresolved. V was shortened by 3 bases and J by 4 bases, with 7 bases between the two germline ends. This CDR3 contains 13 residues. The germline CDR1 and CDR2 sequences are SGHNT and YENEEA. CDR3 residues: CASSLGSYNEQFF. The CDR3 DNA follows: TGTGCCAGCAGCTTGGGGTCTTACAATGAGCAGTTCTTC.